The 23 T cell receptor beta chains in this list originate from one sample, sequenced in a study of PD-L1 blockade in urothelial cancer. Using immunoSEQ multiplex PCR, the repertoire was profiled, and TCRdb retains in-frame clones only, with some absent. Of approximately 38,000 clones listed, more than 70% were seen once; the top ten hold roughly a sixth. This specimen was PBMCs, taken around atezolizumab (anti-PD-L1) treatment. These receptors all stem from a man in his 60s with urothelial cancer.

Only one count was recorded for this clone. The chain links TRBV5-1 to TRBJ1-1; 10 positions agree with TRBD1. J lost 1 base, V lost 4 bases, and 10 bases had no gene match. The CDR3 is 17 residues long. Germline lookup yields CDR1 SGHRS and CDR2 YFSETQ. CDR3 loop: CASSPGFGQGGNTEAFF. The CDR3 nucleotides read TGCGCCAGCAGCCCAGGATTCGGACAGGGGGGGAACACTGAAGCTTTCTTT.

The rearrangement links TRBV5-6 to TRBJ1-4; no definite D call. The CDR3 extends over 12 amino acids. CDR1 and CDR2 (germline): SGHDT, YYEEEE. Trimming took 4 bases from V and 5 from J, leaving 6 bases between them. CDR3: CASSRGNEKLFF. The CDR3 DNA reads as TGTGCCAGCAGCCGCGGGAATGAAAAACTGTTTTTT. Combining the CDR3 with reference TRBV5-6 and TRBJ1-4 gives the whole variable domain DAGVTQSPTHLIKTRGQQVTLRCSPKSGHDTVSWYQQALGQGPQFIFQYYEEEERQRGNFPDRFSGHQFPNYSSELNVNALLLGDSALYLCASSRGNEKLFFGSGTQLSVL.

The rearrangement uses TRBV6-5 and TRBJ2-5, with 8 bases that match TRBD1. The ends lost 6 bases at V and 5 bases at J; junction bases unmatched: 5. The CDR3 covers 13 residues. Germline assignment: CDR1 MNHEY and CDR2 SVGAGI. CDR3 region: CASSRTGMETQYF. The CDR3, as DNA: TGTGCCAGCAGCCGGACAGGGATGGAGACCCAGTACTTC.

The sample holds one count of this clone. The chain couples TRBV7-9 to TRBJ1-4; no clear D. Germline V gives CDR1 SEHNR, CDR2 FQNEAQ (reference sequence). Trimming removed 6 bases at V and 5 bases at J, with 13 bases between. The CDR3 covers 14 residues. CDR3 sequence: CASSFDIPNEKLFF. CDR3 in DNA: TGTGCCAGCAGTTTCGACATACCGAATGAAAAACTGTTTTTT.

The CDR3 protein is CASSFDRVGTDTQYF. As DNA, the CDR3 is TGTGCCAGCAGCTTCGACAGGGTTGGCACAGATACGCAGTATTTT. J is TRBJ2-3 and V is TRBV7-2; TRBD1 aligns across 7 bases. Germline assignment: CDR1 SGHTA and CDR2 FQGNSA. With 3 bases clipped from V and 1 base from J, the junction kept 4 bases outside the gene matches. The length of the CDR3 is 15 residues.

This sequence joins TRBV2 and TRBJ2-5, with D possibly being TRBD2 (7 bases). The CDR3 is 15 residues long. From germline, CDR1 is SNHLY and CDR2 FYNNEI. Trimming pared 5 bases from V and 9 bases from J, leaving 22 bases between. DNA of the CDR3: TGTGCCAGCAGTCCACTGGGGGGGGCGGGGAGTCCCCAGTACTTC. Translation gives CASSPLGGAGSPQYF.

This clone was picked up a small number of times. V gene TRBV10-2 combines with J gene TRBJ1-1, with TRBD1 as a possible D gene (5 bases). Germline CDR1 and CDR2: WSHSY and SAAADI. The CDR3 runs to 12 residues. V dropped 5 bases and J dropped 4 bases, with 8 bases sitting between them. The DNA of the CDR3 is TGCGCCAGCAGTCCGCAGGGCACTGAAGCTTTCTTT. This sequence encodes CASSPQGTEAFF.

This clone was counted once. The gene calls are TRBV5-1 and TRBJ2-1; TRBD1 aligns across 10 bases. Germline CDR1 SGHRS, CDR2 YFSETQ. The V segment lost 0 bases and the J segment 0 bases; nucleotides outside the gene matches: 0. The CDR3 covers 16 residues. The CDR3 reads CASSLGTGGSYNEQFF. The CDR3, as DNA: TGCGCCAGCAGCTTGGGGACAGGGGGCTCCTACAATGAGCAGTTCTTC.

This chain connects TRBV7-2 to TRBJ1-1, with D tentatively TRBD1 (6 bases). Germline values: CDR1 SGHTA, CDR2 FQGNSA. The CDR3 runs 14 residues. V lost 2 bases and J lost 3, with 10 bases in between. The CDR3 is CASSLQGQDTEAFF. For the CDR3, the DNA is TGTGCCAGCAGCTTACAGGGGCAAGACACTGAAGCTTTCTTT.

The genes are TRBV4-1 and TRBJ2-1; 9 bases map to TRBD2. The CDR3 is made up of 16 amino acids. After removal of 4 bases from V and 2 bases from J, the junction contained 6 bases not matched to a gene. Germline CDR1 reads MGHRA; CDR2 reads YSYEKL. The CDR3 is CASSPRLAETYNEQFF. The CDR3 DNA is TGCGCCAGCAGCCCCCGACTAGCGGAGACCTACAATGAGCAGTTCTTC.

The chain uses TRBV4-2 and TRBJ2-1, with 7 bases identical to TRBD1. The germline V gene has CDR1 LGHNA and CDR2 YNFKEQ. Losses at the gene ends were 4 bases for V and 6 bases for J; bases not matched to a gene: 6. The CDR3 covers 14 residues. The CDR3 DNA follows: TGTGCCAGCAGCCCCGACAGGGACGGCAATGAGCAGTTCTTC. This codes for CASSPDRDGNEQFF.

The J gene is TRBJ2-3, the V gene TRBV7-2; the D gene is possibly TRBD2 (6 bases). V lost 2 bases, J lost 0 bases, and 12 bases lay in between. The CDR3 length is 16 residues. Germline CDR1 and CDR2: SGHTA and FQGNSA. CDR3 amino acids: CASSLIAGTSTDTQYF. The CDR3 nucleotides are TGTGCCAGCAGCTTAATTGCGGGAACTAGCACAGATACGCAGTATTTT.

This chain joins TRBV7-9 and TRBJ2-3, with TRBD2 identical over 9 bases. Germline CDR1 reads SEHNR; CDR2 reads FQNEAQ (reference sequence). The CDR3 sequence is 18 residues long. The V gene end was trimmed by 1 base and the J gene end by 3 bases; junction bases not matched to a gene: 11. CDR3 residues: CASSLVVWASGVTDTQYF. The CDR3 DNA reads TGTGCCAGCAGCTTAGTCGTTTGGGCTAGCGGGGTAACAGATACGCAGTATTTT.

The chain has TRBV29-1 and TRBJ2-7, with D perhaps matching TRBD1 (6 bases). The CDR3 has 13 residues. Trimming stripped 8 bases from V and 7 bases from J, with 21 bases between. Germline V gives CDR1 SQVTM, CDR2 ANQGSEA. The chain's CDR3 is CSTWTVRDGEQYF. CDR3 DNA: TGCAGCACATGGACAGTCCGCGATGGGGAGCAGTACTTC.

CDR3 amino acids: CASSSPRVTGSYGYTF. As DNA, the CDR3 is TGTGCCAGCAGTTCCCCCCGAGTAACAGGCAGTTATGGCTACACCTTC. The chain couples TRBV28 to TRBJ1-2, with D perhaps TRBD1 (5 bases). V was shortened by 4 bases and J by 5 bases, with 20 bases between the two germline ends. CDR1 and CDR2 from the germline V gene are MDHEN and SYDVKM. This CDR3 contains 16 residues.

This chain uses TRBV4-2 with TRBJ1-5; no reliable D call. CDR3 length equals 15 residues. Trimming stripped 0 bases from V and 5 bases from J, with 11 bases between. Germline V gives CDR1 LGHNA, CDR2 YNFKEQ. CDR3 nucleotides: TGTGCCAGCAGCCAAGATAGCGGCAGTCATCAGCCCCAGCATTTT. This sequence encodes CASSQDSGSHQPQHF.

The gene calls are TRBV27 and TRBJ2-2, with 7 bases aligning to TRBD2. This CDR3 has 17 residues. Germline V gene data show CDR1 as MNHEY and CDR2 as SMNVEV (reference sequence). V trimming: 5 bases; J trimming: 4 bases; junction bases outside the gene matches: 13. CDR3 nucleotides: TGTGCCAGCAGTAATCTCCGCCAGGGCGGGGGCACCGGGGAGCTGTTTTTT. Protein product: CASSNLRQGGGTGELFF.

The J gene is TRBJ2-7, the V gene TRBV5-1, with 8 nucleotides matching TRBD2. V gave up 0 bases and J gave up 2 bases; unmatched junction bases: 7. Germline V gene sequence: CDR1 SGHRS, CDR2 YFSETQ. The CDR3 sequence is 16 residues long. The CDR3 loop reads CASSLDGGGTPYEQYF. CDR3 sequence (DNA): TGCGCCAGCAGCTTGGATGGCGGGGGGACACCCTACGAGCAGTACTTC.

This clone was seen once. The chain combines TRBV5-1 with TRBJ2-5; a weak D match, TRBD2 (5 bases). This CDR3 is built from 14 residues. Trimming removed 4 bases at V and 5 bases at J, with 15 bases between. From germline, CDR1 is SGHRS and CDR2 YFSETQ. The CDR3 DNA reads TGCGCCAGCAGCATAGGAACCGGACTGGAGACCCAGTACTTC. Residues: CASSIGTGLETQYF.

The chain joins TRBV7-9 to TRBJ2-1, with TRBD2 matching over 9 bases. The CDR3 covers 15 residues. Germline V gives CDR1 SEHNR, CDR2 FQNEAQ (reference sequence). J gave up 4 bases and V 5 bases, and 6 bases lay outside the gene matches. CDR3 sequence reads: CASSRGGARYNEQFF. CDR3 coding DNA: TGTGCCAGCAGCCGCGGGGGGGCCAGGTACAATGAGCAGTTCTTC.

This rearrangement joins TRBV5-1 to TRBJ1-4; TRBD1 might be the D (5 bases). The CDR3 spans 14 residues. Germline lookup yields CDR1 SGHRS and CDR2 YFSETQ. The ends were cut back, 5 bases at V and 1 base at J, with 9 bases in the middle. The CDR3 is CASRTGGTNEKLFF. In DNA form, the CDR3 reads TGCGCCAGCAGGACGGGGGGAACTAATGAAAAACTGTTTTTT.

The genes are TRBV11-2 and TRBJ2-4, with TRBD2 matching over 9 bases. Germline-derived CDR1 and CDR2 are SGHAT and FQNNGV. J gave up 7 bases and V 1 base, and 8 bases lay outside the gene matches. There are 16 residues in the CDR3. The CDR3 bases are TGTGCCAGCAGCTTAGGAGTATTGGCGGGAGGGAACATTCAGTACTTC. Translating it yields CASSLGVLAGGNIQYF.

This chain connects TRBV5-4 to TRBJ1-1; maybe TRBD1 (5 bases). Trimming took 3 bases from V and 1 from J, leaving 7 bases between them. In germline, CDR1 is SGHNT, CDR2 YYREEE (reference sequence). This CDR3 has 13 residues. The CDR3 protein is CASSSGPNTEAFF. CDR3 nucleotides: TGTGCCAGCAGCTCAGGGCCGAACACTGAAGCTTTCTTT.